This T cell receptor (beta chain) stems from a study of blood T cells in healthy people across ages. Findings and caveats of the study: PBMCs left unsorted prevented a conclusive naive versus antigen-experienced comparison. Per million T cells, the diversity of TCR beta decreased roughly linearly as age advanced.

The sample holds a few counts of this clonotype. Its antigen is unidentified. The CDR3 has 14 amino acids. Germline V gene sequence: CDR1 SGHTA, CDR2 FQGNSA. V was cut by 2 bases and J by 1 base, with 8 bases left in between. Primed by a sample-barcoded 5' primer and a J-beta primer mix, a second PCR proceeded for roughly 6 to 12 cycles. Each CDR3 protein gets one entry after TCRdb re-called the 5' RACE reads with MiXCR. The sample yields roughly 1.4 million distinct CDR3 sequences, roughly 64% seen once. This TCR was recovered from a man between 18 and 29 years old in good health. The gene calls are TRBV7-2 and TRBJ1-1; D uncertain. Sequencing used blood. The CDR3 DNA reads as TGTGCCAGCAGCTTACACCCGAAGAACACTGAAGCTTTCTTT. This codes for CASSLHPKNTEAFF.